Following are 17 T cell receptor beta chains from one sample sequenced in a study of brain T cells in children with intractable seizures. The method was immunoSEQ multiplex PCR; TCRdb's version includes in-frame clones alone and lacks a portion of them. The table includes 80,000 or so clones, around nine tenths detected once. The sequences come from peripheral blood, collected at surgery. The origin of the receptors is a girl aged 2 to 10 with Rasmussen encephalitis and intractable seizures.

V is TRBV5-6 and J is TRBJ1-2, with D maybe TRBD1 (5 bases). The ends were cut back, 4 bases at V and 8 bases at J, with 15 bases in the middle. Germline loops: CDR1 SGHDT, CDR2 YYEEEE. CDR3 length: 13 amino acids. The CDR3 spells CASSGLGWGGYTF. Here the CDR3 DNA reads TGTGCCAGCAGCGGACTTGGCTGGGGGGGCTACACCTTC.

J is TRBJ2-3 and V is TRBV3-1 (or the pseudogene TRBV3-2); 8 bases match TRBD2. V shed 5 bases, J shed 5 bases, and the junction held 12 bases outside the gene matches. The CDR3 is made up of 16 amino acids. The germline CDR1 and CDR2 sequences are LGHDT and YNNKEL (reference sequence). CDR3 in amino acids: CASSKVAAGGRDTQYF. The CDR3, as DNA: TGTGCCAGCAGCAAAGTCGCGGCGGGAGGTAGAGATACGCAGTATTTT.

The chain is built from TRBV5-1 and TRBJ2-1, with D maybe TRBD1 (6 bases). Deletions cut 2 bases from V and 6 bases from J, with 9 bases between. Germline values: CDR1 SGHRS, CDR2 YFSETQ. CDR3 length: 13 amino acids. The chain's CDR3 is CASSFVRGNEQFF. CDR3 bases: TGCGCCAGCAGCTTCGTCAGGGGCAATGAGCAGTTCTTC.

The CDR3 here is CASSPGLAGNTDTQYF. The CDR3 bases are TGTGCCAGCTCACCGGGACTAGCGGGTAACACAGATACGCAGTATTTT. This chain connects TRBV18 to TRBJ2-3, with 12 bases that match TRBD2. This CDR3 has 16 amino acids. CDR1 KGHSH and CDR2 LQKENI come from the germline V gene. V lost 3 bases and J lost 2; bases outside the gene matches: 3.

The chain links TRBV2 to TRBJ1-1, with a possible D match to TRBD1 (5 bases). The CDR3 has 13 amino acids. Trimming shortened V by 6 bases and J by 5 bases, and 13 bases separated the two germline ends. Looked up from germline, CDR1 is SNHLY and CDR2 is FYNNEI. CDR3 residues: CASREKGATEAFF. Written as DNA, the CDR3 is TGTGCCAGCAGAGAAAAAGGGGCGACTGAAGCTTTCTTT.

This clone was observed a few times. The chain joins TRBV27 to TRBJ2-2; D ambiguous. Germline CDR1 and CDR2: MNHEY and SMNVEV (reference sequence). The germline V and J ends were trimmed by 1 base and 1 base, with 13 bases remaining between them. The CDR3 runs to 17 residues. Written as DNA, the CDR3 is TGTGCCAGCAGTTTATTCACAACAACAGTGAACACCGGGGAGCTGTTTTTT. Its protein product is CASSLFTTTVNTGELFF.

This clone turned up a few times. The chain joins TRBV27 to TRBJ1-1, with D possibly being TRBD1 (5 bases). V was pared by 5 bases and J by 3 bases, with 10 bases between. CDR3 size: 13 residues. CDR1 is MNHEY, CDR2 SMNVEV, per germline (reference sequence). The CDR3, as DNA: TGTGCCAGCAGTGTTTGGGGGGACACTGAAGCTTTCTTT. Translation gives CASSVWGDTEAFF.

The V call is TRBV19, the J call TRBJ2-7, with no clear D. Between the trimmed V and J ends, which lost 5 bases and 3 bases, there was a span of 14 bases. This CDR3 spans 14 amino acids. Looked up from germline, CDR1 is LNHDA and CDR2 is SQIVND (reference sequence). The CDR3: CASSPLGDIYEQYF. In DNA form, the CDR3 reads TGTGCCAGTAGTCCCCTTGGGGATATCTACGAGCAGTACTTC.

This chain joins TRBV12-3 or TRBV12-4 and TRBJ2-3; D possibly uses TRBD1 or TRBD2 (5 bases each). The CDR3 covers 13 residues. V was pared by 3 bases and J by 2 bases, with 6 bases between. DNA for the CDR3: TGTGCCAGCAGTTTGGGGGTCACAGATACGCAGTATTTT. It translates to CASSLGVTDTQYF.

This chain joins TRBV4-1 and TRBJ2-1; no clear D gene. V shed 1 base and J shed 6 bases, with 19 bases lying between them. Germline-derived CDR1 and CDR2 are MGHRA and YSYEKL. The CDR3 is 17 residues long. The CDR3 DNA is TGCGCCAGCAGCCAAGGGTTGGGAATGATCCCCTTCAATGAGCAGTTCTTC. Translated, it gives CASSQGLGMIPFNEQFF.

The rearrangement joins TRBV6-6 to TRBJ2-7, with TRBD1 matching over 7 bases. The CDR3 extends over 13 amino acids. The V and J ends lost 7 bases and 5 bases, in that order; junction bases with no gene match: 8. Germline loops: CDR1 MNHNY, CDR2 SVGAGI (reference sequence). This CDR3 is CASTQPTGNEQYF. The CDR3 nucleotides are TGTGCCAGCACCCAACCGACAGGGAACGAGCAGTACTTC.

V is TRBV4-1 and J is TRBJ2-3; D is ambiguous. V lost 0 bases and J 5 bases, leaving 12 bases between the germline ends. Germline values: CDR1 MGHRA, CDR2 YSYEKL. This CDR3 has 15 amino acids. The CDR3, as DNA: TGCGCCAGCAGCCAAGATTGGTTGGGAAAAGATACGCAGTATTTT. Its translation is CASSQDWLGKDTQYF.

This clone appeared a single time. V gene TRBV21-1 combines with J gene TRBJ2-1. TRBV21-1 is a documented pseudogene. The CDR3 has 13 amino acids. This CDR3 is CAIRDLEDNEQFF. The CDR3 coding sequence is TGTGCCATCCGGGACCTCGAGGACAATGAGCAGTTCTTC.

This clone has a handful of counts. The chain uses TRBV5-4 and TRBJ2-3; no firm D call. Germline V gene lookup returns CDR1 SGHNT and CDR2 YYREEE (reference sequence). Trimming took off 0 bases at V and 2 bases at J, with 4 bases between the two ends. The CDR3 is 13 amino acids. CDR3 loop: CASSLDPTDTQYF. Written as DNA, the CDR3 is TGTGCCAGCAGCTTGGACCCCACAGATACGCAGTATTTT.

In its sample, this clone was seen a few times. The sample contains more than one DNA sequence encoding this CDR3. J is TRBJ1-5 and V is TRBV4-1, with D perhaps matching TRBD1 (5 bases). The CDR3 spans 14 residues. Germline V gene data show CDR1 as MGHRA and CDR2 as YSYEKL. Trimming took 0 bases from V and 4 from J, leaving 7 bases between them. The CDR3 spells CASSQEGPNQPQHF. CDR3 in DNA: TGCGCCAGCAGCCAAGAGGGGCCTAATCAGCCCCAGCATTTT.

The V call is TRBV15, the J call TRBJ1-1; a weak D match, TRBD1 (6 bases). V was shortened by 0 bases and J by 1 base, with 12 bases between the two germline ends. This CDR3 has 16 residues. Looked up from germline, CDR1 is LNHNV and CDR2 is YYDKDF (reference sequence). The CDR3 is CATSRELRDKNTEAFF. The CDR3 region has the DNA TGTGCCACCAGCAGAGAACTCCGGGACAAGAACACTGAAGCTTTCTTT. The full variable domain, rest sourced from reference TRBV15 and TRBJ1-1, is DAMVIQNPRYQVTQFGKPVTLSCSQTLNHNVMYWYQQKSSQAPKLLFHYYDKDFNNEADTPDNFQSRRPNTSFCFLDIRSPGLGDTAMYLCATSRELRDKNTEAFFGQGTRLTVV.

The J gene is TRBJ1-2, the V gene TRBV19, with D unresolved. Trimming shortened V by 6 bases and J by 1 base, and 15 bases separated the two germline ends. Per germline, CDR1 LNHDA and CDR2 SQIVND (reference sequence). This CDR3 comprises 15 residues. The CDR3 loop is CASRVGPYFNYGYTF. CDR3 coding DNA: TGTGCCAGTAGGGTTGGGCCTTACTTTAACTATGGCTACACCTTC.